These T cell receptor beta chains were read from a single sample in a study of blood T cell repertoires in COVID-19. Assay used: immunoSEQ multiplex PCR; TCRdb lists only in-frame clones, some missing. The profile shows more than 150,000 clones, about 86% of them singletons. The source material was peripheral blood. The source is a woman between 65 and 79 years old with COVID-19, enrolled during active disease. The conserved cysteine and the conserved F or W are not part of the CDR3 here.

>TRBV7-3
ASSHPGRQETQY
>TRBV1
TSSQEATGQGIPNITDTQY
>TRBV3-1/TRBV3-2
ASSQGDSNEKLF
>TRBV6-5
ASRKGQEGYNEQF
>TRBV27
ASSLSRDSYNSPLH
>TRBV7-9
ASSSTGGTNNSPLH
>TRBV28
ASSFIDLGGRLICT
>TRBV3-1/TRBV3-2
ASSQVGRENTGELF
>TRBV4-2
ASSRPGGTDTQY
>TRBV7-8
ASSTGQAYSGNTIY
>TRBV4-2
ASSQDGQGRLINYGYT
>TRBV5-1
ASSLGPASYGYT
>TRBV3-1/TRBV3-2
ASSKGWEASYNEQF
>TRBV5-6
ASSFSRGSEAF
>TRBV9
ASSPHRGGAAYEQY
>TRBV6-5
ATEQGTQNYGYT
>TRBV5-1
ASSLGGGLAVDEQF
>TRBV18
ASSPPGLAGGEQF
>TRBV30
AWSQHKGQGTTYEQY
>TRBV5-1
ASGPRGGRETEAF
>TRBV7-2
ASSLSSGYSSYEQY
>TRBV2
ASSAGSASNQPQH
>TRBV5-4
ASSSGTATASGANVLT
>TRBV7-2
ASSLVAGSYEQY
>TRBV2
ASSGDSVSGNTIY
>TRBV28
ASSLGADGEKLF
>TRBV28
ASSQPRQGREEQY
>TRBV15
ATSEDRAYGYT
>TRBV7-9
ASSFGFRGNEAF
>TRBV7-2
ASSRGQSRSGNTIY
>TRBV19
ASSKQGAAFYQPQH
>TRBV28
ASSPSPPQNEQY
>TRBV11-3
ASSPRGGGGQETQY
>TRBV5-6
ASSPGLAGGVGEQF
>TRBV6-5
ASSSRNEQF
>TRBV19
ASSQGASGSVYNEQF
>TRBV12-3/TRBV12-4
ASSLGGPGTQY
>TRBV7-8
ASSSSNTPRVYGYT
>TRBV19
ASTRTGAKETQY
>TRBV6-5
ASSYGGAIMNTEAF
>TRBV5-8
ASSPQGDSYEYTEAF
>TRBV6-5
ASSYSAGGDQPQH
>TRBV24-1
ATSGRGRGTDTQY
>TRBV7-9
ASSFTGLSSPLH
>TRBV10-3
AISDRTTNTIY
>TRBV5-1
ASSPSMSSGMYTGELF
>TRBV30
AWNPSGTDTQY
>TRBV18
ASSPGRSYEQY
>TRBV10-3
AINQQGAVTEAF
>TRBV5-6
ASSSLRDRGFNQPQH
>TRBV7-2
ASSLRAGVPRGNQPQH
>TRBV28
ATYKTTGGAGQPQH
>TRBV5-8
ASSRRTGALQPQH
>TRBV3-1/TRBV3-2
ASSLEHQPQH
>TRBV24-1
ATSWTSEETQY
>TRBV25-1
ASSDPAGSSTDTQY
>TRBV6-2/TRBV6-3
ASSLTSDFYGYT
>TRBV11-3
ASSLGTVQGEQY
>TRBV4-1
ASSQDRGINWGEKLF